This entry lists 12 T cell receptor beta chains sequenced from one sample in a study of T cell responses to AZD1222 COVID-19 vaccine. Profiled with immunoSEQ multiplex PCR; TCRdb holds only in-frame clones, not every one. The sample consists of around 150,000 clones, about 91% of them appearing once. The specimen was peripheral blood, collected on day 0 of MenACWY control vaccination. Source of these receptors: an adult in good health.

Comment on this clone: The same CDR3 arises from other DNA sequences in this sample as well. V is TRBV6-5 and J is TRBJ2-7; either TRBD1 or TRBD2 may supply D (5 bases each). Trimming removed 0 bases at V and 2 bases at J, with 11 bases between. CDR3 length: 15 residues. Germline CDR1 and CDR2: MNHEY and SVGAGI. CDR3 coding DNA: TGTGCCAGCAGTTACTCAGGGACGGACACCTACGAGCAGTACTTC. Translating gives CASSYSGTDTYEQYF.

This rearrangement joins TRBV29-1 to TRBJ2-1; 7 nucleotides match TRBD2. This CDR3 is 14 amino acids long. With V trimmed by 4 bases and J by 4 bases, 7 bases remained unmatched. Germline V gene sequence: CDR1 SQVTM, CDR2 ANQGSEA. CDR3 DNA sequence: TGCAGCGTTGTAACAGCGGGATTTTACAATGAGCAGTTCTTC. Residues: CSVVTAGFYNEQFF.

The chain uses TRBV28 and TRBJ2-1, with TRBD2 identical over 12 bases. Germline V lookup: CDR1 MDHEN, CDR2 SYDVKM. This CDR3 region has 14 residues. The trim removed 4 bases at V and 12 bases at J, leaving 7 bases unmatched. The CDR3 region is CASSYGVTSGGQFF. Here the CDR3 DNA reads TGTGCCAGCAGTTATGGGGTGACTAGCGGGGGGCAGTTCTTC.

The CDR3, as DNA: TGTGCCAGCAGCCCGACGGGGGGCGTGGGAGAAAAACTGTTTTTT. Amino acids: CASSPTGGVGEKLFF. The chain uses TRBV7-9 and TRBJ1-4, with a weak D call TRBD1 (6 bases). CDR3 size: 15 residues. Deletions cut 5 bases from V and 8 bases from J, with 18 bases between. Germline CDR1 SEHNR, CDR2 FQNEAQ (reference sequence).

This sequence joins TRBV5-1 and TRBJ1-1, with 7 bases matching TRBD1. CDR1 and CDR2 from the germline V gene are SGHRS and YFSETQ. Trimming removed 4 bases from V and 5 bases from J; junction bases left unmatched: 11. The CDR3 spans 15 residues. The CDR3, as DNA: TGCGCCAGCAGCGAGGGACAGCAATATGTAACTGAAGCTTTCTTT. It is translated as CASSEGQQYVTEAFF.

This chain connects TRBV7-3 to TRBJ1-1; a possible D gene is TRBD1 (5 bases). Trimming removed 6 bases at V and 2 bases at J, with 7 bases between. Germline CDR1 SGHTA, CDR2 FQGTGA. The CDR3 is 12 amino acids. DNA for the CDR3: TGTGCCAGCAGACAGGATAACACTGAAGCTTTCTTT. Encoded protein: CASRQDNTEAFF.

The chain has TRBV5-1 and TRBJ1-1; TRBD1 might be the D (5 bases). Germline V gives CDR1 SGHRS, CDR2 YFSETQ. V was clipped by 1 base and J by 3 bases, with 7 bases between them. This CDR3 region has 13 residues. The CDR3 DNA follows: TGCGCCAGCAGCTTGTTAGGGGACACTGAAGCTTTCTTT. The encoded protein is CASSLLGDTEAFF.

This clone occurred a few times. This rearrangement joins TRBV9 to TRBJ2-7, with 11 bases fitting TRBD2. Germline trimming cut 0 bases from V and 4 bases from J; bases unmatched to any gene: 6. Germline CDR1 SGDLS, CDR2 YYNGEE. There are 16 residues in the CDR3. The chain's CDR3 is CASSVGVVAGGYEQYF. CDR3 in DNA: TGTGCCAGCAGCGTAGGGGTCGTAGCGGGAGGGTACGAGCAGTACTTC.

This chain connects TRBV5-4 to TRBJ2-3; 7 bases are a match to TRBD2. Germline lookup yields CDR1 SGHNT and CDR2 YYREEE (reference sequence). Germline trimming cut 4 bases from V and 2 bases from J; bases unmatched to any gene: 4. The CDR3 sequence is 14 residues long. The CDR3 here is CASSRRDYTDTQYF. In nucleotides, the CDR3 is TGTGCCAGCAGCCGCCGGGACTACACAGATACGCAGTATTTT.

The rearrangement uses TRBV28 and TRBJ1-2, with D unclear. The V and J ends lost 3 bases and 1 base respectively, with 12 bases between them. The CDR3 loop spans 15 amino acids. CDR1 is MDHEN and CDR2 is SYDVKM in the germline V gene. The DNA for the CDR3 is TGTGCCAGCAGTTTTCCCCCGCCCAGTAACTATGGCTACACCTTC. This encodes CASSFPPPSNYGYTF.

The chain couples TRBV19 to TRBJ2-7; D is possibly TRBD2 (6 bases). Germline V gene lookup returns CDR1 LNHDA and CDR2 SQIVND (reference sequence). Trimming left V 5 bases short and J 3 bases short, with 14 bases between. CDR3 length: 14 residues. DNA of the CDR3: TGTGCCAGTAGTCATGGACTATCCAACTACGAGCAGTACTTC. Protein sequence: CASSHGLSNYEQYF.

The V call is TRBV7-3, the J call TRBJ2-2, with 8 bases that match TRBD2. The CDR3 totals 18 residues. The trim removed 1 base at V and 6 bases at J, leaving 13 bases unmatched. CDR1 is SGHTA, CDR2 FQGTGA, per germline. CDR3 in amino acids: CASSLSGVRGGGPGELFF. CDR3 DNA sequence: TGTGCCAGCAGCTTAAGTGGTGTCCGGGGGGGCGGACCCGGGGAGCTGTTTTTT.